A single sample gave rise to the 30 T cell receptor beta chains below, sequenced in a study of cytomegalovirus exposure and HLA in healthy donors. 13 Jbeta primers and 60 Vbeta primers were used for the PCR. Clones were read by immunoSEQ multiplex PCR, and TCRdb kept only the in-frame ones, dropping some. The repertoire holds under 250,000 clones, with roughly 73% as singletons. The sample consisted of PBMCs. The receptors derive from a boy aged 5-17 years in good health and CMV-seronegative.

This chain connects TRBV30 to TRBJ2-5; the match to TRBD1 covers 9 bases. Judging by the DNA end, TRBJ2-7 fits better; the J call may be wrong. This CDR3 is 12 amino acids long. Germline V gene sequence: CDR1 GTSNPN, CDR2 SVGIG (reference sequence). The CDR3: CALDRGTYEQYF. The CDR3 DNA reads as TGTGCCTTGGACAGGGGCACCTACGAGCAGTACTTC.

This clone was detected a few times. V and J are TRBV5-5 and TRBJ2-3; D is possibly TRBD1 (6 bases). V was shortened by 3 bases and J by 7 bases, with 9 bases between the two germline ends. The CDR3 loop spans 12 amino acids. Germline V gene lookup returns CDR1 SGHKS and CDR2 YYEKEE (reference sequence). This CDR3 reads CASSSDSHTQYF. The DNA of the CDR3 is TGTGCCAGCAGCTCGGACAGCCATACGCAGTATTTT.

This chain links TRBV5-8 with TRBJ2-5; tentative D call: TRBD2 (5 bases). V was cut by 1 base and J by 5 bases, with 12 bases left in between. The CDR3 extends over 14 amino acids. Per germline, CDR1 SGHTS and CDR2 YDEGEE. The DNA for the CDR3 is TGTGCCAGCAGCTTGATGGCTAGCCGGGAGACCCAGTACTTC. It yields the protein CASSLMASRETQYF. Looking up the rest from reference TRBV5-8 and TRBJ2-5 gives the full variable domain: EAGVTQSPTHLIKTRGQQATLRCSPISGHTSVYWYQQALGLGLQFLLWYDEGEERNRGNFPPRFSGRQFPNYSSELNVNALELEDSALYLCASSLMASRETQYFGPGTRLLVL.

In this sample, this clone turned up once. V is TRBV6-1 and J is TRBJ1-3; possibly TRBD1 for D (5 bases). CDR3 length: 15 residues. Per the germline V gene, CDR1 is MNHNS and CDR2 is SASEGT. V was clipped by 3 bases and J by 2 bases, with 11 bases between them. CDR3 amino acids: CASSEFRAPGNTIYF. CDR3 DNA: TGTGCCAGCAGTGAGTTCAGGGCCCCTGGAAACACCATATATTTT.

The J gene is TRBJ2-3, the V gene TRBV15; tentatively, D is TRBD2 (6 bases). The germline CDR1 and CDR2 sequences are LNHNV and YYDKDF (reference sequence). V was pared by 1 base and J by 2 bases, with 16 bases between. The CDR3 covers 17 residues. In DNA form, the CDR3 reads TGTGCCACCAGCAGAGCGACGCGGGGTGGCCCCACAGATACGCAGTATTTT. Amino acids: CATSRATRGGPTDTQYF.

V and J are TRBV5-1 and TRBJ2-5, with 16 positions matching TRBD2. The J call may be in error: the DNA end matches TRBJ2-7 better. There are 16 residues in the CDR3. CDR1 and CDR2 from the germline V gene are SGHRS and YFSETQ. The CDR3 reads CASSPGGTSGRAEQYF. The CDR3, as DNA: TGCGCCAGCAGCCCGGGAGGGACTAGCGGGAGGGCCGAGCAGTACTTC.

CDR3 DNA sequence: TGTGCCAGTAGTATCCGACAGGAATCCTACGAGCAGTACTTC. It codes for CASSIRQESYEQYF. The chain is built from TRBV19 and TRBJ2-7; TRBD1 might be the D (6 bases). V was clipped by 3 bases and J by 1 base, with 10 bases between them. CDR3 length: 14 amino acids. Germline CDR1 is LNHDA and CDR2 is SQIVND (reference sequence).

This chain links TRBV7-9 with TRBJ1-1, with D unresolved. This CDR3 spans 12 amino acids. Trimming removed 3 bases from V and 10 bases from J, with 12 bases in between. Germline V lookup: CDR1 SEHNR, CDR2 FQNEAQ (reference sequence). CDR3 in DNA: TGTGCCAGCAGCTTGATGGGAGGCGCAGCTTTCTTT. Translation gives CASSLMGGAAFF.

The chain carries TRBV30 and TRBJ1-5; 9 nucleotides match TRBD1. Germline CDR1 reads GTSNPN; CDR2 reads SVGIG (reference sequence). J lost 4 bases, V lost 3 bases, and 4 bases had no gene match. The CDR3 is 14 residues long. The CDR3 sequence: CAWSPTGGNQPQHF. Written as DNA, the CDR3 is TGTGCCTGGAGCCCGACAGGGGGAAATCAGCCCCAGCATTTT. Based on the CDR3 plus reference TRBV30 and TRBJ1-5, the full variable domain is SQTIHQWPATLVQPVGSPLSLECTVEGTSNPNLYWYRQAAGRGLQLLFYSVGIGQISSEVPQNLSASRPQDRQFILSSKKLLLSDSGFYLCAWSPTGGNQPQHFGDGTRLSIL.

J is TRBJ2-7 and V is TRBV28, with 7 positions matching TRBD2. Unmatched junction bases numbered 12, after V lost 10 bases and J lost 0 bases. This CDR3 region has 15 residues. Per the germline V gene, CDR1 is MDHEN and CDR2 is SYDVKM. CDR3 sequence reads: CAINAGLGVSYEQYF. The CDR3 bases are TGTGCCATCAATGCTGGACTAGGGGTCTCCTACGAGCAGTACTTC.

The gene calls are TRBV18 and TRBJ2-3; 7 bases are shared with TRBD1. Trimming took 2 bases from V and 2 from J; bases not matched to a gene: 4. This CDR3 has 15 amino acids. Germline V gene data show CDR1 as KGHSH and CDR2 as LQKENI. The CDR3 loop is CASSPKTGATDTQYF. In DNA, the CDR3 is TGTGCCAGCTCACCAAAAACAGGGGCCACAGATACGCAGTATTTT.

CDR3: CASRSYSNHRDEQYF. The CDR3 bases are TGTGCCAGCAGGTCCTACAGTAACCATCGCGACGAGCAGTACTTC. The chain couples TRBV6-5 to TRBJ2-7; D ambiguous. The V end lost 6 bases, the J end lost 5 bases, and 20 bases lay between the germline ends. This CDR3 is 15 amino acids long. Germline V CDR1 and CDR2: MNHEY, SVGAGI.

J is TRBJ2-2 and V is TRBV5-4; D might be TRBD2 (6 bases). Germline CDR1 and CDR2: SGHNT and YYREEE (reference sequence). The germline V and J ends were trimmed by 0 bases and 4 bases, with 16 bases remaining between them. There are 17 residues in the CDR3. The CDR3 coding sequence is TGTGCCAGCAGCTTGGGGGGCGGGGTAGAGTTCACCGGGGAGCTGTTTTTT. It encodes CASSLGGGVEFTGELFF. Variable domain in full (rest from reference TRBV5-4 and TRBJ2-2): ETGVTQSPTHLIKTRGQQVTLRCSSQSGHNTVSWYQQALGQGPQFIFQYYREEENGRGNFPPRFSGLQFPNYSSELNVNALELDDSALYLCASSLGGGVEFTGELFFGEGSRLTVL.

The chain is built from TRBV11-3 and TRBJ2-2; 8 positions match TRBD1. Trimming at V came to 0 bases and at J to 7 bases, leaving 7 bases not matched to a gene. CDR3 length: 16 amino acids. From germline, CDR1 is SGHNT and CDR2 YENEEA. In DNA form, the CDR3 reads TGTGCCAGCAGCTTAGATGGACTCAGGGGGCACGGGGAGCTGTTTTTT. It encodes CASSLDGLRGHGELFF.

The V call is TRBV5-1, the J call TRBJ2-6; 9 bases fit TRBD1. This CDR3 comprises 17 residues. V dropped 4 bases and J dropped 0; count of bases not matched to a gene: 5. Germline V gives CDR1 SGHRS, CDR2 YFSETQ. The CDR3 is CASSRDRASSGANVLTF. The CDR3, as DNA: TGCGCCAGCAGCCGGGACAGGGCGTCCTCTGGGGCCAACGTCCTGACTTTC.

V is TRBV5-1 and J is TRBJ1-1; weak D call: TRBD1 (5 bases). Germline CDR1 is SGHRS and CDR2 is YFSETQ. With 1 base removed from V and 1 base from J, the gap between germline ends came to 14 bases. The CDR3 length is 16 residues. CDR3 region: CASSLLPGRANTEAFF. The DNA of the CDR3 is TGCGCCAGCAGCTTGTTGCCAGGGAGGGCGAACACTGAAGCTTTCTTT.

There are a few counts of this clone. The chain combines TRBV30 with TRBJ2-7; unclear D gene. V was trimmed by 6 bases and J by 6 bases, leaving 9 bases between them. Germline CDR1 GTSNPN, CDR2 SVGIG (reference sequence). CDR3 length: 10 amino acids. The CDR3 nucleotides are TGTGCCTGTTCGTCCGGCGAGCAGTACTTC. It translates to CACSSGEQYF.

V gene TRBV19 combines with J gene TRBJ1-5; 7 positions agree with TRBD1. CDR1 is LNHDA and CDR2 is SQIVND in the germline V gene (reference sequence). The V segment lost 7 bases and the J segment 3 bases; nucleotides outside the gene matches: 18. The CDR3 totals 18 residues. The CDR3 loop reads CASTDFRQGAGANQPQHF. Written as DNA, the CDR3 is TGTGCCAGTACCGACTTTAGACAGGGAGCGGGGGCCAATCAGCCCCAGCATTTT.

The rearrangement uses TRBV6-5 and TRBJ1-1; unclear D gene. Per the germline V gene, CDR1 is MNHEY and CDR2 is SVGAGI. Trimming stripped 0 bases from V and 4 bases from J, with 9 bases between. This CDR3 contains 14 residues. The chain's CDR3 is CASSYSTRGTEAFF. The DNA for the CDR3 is TGTGCCAGCAGTTACTCCACACGGGGCACTGAAGCTTTCTTT.

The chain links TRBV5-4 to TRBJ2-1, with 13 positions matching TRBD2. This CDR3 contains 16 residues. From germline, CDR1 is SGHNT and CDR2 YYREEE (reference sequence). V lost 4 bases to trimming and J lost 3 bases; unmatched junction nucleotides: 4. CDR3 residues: CASSVGTSGNYNEQFF. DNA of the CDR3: TGTGCCAGCAGCGTAGGGACTAGCGGGAACTACAATGAGCAGTTCTTC.

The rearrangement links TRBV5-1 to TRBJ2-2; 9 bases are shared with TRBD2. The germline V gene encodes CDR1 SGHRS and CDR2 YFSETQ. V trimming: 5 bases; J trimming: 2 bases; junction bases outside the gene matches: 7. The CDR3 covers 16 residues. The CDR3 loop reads CASRLTSGPNTGELFF. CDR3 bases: TGCGCCAGCAGACTAACTAGCGGGCCTAACACCGGGGAGCTGTTTTTT.

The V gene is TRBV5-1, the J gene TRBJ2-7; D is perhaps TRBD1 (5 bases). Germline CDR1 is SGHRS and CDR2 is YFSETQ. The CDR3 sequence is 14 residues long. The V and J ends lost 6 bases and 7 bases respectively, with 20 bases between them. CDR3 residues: CASIEFDGAGEQYF. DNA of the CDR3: TGCGCCAGCATTGAGTTCGACGGAGCAGGGGAGCAGTACTTC.

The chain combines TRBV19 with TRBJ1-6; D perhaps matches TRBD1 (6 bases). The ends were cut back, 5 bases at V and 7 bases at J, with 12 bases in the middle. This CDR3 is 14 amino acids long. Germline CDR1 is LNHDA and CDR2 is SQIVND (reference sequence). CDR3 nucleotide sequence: TGTGCCAGTAGTGGGGGACAAAGGAATTCACCCCTCCACTTT. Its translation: CASSGGQRNSPLHF.

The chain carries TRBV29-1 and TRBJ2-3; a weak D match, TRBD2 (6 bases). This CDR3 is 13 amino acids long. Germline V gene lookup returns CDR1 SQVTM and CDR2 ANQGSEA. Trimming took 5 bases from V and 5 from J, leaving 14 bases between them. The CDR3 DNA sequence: TGCAGCGTTTCCATGGGGACTGAAGATACGCAGTATTTT. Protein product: CSVSMGTEDTQYF.

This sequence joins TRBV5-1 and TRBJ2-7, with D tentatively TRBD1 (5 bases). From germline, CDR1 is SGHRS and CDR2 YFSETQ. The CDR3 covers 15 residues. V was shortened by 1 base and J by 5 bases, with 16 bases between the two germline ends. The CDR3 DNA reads TGCGCCAGCAGCTTGACTCTTCCAGGGTCTAACGAGCAGTACTTC. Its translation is CASSLTLPGSNEQYF.

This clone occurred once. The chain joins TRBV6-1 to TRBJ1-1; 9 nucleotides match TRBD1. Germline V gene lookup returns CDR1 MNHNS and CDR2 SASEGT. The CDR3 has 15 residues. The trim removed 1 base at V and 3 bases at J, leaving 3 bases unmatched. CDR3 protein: CASSEGDRADTEAFF. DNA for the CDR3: TGTGCCAGCAGTGAAGGGGACAGGGCGGACACTGAAGCTTTCTTT.

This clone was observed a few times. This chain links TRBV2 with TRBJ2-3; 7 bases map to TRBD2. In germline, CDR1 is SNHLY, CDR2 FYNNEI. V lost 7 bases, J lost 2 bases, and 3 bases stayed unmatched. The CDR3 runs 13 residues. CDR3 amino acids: CASTSGYTDTQYF. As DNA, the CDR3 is TGTGCCAGCACTAGCGGATACACAGATACGCAGTATTTT. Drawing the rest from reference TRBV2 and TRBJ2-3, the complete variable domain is EPEVTQTPSHQVTQMGQEVILRCVPISNHLYFYWYRQILGQKVEFLVSFYNNEISEKSEIFDDQFSVERPDGSNFTLKIRSTKLEDSAMYFCASTSGYTDTQYFGPGTRLTVL.

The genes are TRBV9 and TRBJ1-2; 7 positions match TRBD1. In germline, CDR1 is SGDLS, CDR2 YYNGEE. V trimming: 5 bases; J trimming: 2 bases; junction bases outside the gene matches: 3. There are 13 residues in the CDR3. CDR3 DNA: TGTGCCAGCAGTCTCAGGGGGAACTATGGCTACACCTTC. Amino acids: CASSLRGNYGYTF.

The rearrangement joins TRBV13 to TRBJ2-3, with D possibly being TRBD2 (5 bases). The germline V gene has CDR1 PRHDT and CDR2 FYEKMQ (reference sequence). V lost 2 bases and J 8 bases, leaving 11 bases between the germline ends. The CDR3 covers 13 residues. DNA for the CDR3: TGTGCCAGCAGCTTACCGGGGTCTAGTACGCAGTATTTT. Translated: CASSLPGSSTQYF.

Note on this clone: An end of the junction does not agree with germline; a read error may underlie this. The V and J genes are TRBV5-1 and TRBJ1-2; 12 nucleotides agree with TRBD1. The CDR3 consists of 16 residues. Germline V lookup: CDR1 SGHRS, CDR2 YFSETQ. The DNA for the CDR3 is TGCGCCAGCAGCCTGACCTTAGTAACCGGGACAGGGGGCGCTTATTTC. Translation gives CASSLTLVTGTGGAYF.